A selection of T cell receptor beta chains follows, all from one sample in a study of T cells in Graves' hyperthyroidism and ophthalmopathy. TCRdb ran MiXCR on the multiplex PCR reads and lists one entry per CDR3 protein. The sample records approximately 510,000 distinct CDR3 sequences, 46% being singletons. The sequenced sample was peripheral blood or thyroid tissue (not recorded which). Receptors were obtained from an adult woman with Graves' disease, either hyperthyroidism or ophthalmopathy (not recorded which). CDR3s leave out the opening cysteine and the closing phenylalanine or tryptophan. The order of the fields is V gene, CDR3 protein.

v_gene: TRBV15; CDR3aa: ATSRAQGSGAF
v_gene: TRBV10-3; CDR3aa: AINQDRSYEQY
v_gene: TRBV5-1; CDR3aa: ASSSGTGFNSPLH
v_gene: TRBV10-3; CDR3aa: ATATGGNNSPLH
v_gene: TRBV29-1; CDR3aa: SVGAHSYEQY
v_gene: TRBV12-3/TRBV12-4; CDR3aa: ASSGSNSPLH
v_gene: TRBV9; CDR3aa: ASSERPYGETQY
v_gene: TRBV20-1; CDR3aa: SAPGTSGDSYEQY
v_gene: TRBV3-1; CDR3aa: ASSPPAARETQY
v_gene: TRBV20-1; CDR3aa: SATGTGAPEAF
v_gene: TRBV7-2; CDR3aa: ASSPDRDANYGYT
v_gene: TRBV6-5; CDR3aa: ATHAPGRNTEAF
v_gene: TRBV2; CDR3aa: ASRHREQY
v_gene: TRBV20-1; CDR3aa: SASGTGNTYEQY
v_gene: TRBV20-1; CDR3aa: SASRLAGVDTEAF
v_gene: TRBV12-3/TRBV12-4; CDR3aa: ASSTQGGAF
v_gene: TRBV6-5; CDR3aa: ASTRTRNSPLH